This T cell receptor beta chain was identified in a study of vaccination effects on CD4 cells after COVID-19 (dated by TCRdb to between 2021 and 2024). Study-wide context: Across the study, the median time from the second dose to post-vaccine sampling was 72 days (range 14 to 241). The study compared SARS-CoV-2 spike-specific CD4+ TCR repertoires before and after mRNA vaccination in COVID-19 convalescent patients and infection-naive vaccine recipients. The full study included 9 to 10 COVID-19 convalescent patients and several SARS-CoV-2-naive healthy vaccine recipients. In the study, cultures from other donors were sequenced using the Oncomine TCR Beta short-read assay on an Illumina iSeq 100.

On the study overall, not on this receptor specifically: Clones induced by infection and clones induced by vaccination both contracted markedly at late timepoints after vaccination, which fits with T cell responses waning over time. Limitations of the study were the small number of convalescent patients and the absence of early post-infection timepoints. Among healthy vaccine recipients, nearly all vaccine-induced clones were SARS-CoV-2 mono-reactive, and only 1 of 255 was cross-reactive with common cold coronaviruses.

V is shortened by 4 bases, J by 7 bases, and the region joining them spans 13 bases. According to the germline V gene, CDR1 reads SGHDT and CDR2 reads YYEEEE. From its cysteine to its phenylalanine, the CDR3 spans 13 amino acids. Only CDR3 DNA is held: 39 bases, read in frame from base 1. Library prep was done by the immunoSEQ multiplex PCR assay. DNA from the cultured and isolated CD4+ T cells underwent TCR beta CDR3 sequencing. From the authors' description of their analysis: Non-productive TCR sequences were removed, reads were trimmed to the CDR3 region, and CDR3s of at least 7 amino acids were retained. The MANAFEST web app was used to pick out antigen-specific clonotypes by comparing their expansion in peptide wells with that in reference cultures. Positive clones required FDR<0.05 expansion versus reference and all other wells, odds ratio above 5, and frequency above 0.1% in two replicate wells. A clonotype was called cross-reactive if it was significantly expanded both in SARS-CoV-2 spike wells and in at least one common cold coronavirus spike condition. CDR3 similarity was assessed by Levenshtein distance using the stringdist R package, and unrooted trees were constructed with ape in R 3.6.1. As stored in TCRdb, this immuneACCESS dataset retains in-frame rearrangements with V and J assigned. A fraction of the clones does not appear; measured against another copy, unresolved V genes explain less than half of the discrepancy, and the remainder lacks a known reason. The V and J calls and clone size were taken over from that table, and D and trimming were inferred from the DNA. The table for this sample lists roughly 24,000 clones; roughly 80% of them were counted only once. The ten largest clonotypes hold less than 25% of the sample.

A remark on this clone: The specificity of this receptor is unknown. There are no base qualities to consult, and no much larger clone falls within one base.

The ViraFEST assay stimulated PBMC with viral peptide pools and then used TCR sequencing to identify antigen-specific CD4+ T cell clonotypes by expansion. After less than eleven days of culture, CD4+ T cells were isolated with the EasySep CD4+ T cell isolation kit. Participants received two doses of either the BNT162b2 or the mRNA-1273 mRNA SARS-CoV-2 vaccine. Negative nucleocapsid antibody results before and after vaccination confirmed that the healthy vaccine recipients had no prior SARS-CoV-2 infection. Around 2.1 million PBMC per well were cultured with approximately 10 ug/ml peptides in IMDM containing around 5% human AB serum, roughly 9.5 IU/ml IL-2 and gentamicin. On days 3 and 7, half of the culture medium was replaced with fresh IL-2-containing medium. Each peptide stimulation condition was cultured in triplicate wells unless otherwise noted. PBMC were separated from whole blood using Ficoll-Paque Plus gradient centrifugation and were then either cryopreserved at -140C or used fresh. The overlapping peptide pools covered the spike proteins of SARS-CoV-2 as well as those of the common cold coronaviruses HCoV-NL63, HCoV-OC43 and HCoV-229E. The QIAamp micro DNA kit was used to extract genomic DNA from the cultured CD4+ T cells.

The source is a human donor who received a COVID-19 vaccine. Recombination joined TRBV5-6 with TRBJ2-3; the D gene may be TRBD1 or TRBD2, since each aligns over 5 bases. Sequenced material: CD4+ T cells from PBMCs cultured with HCoV-NL63 spike peptides, taken after COVID-19 vaccination. In the paper's terms, the cell subset or site label means: HCoV-NL63 spike overlapping peptide pool stimulation. The CDR3 region reads CASSPPGRNTQYF. The nucleotide sequence is given as TGTGCCAGCAGCCCTCCGGGGCGCAATACGCAGTATTTT.